The clone carrying this T cell receptor (beta chain) was recorded once. The target antigen is unknown. Trimming removed 6 bases from V and 4 bases from J, with 16 bases in between. Looked up from germline, CDR1 is MDHEN and CDR2 is SYDVKM. There are 15 residues in the CDR3. This specimen comes from a study of T cell repertoires in cytomegalovirus infection. Study context: CMV infection plus the matching HLA type was flagged by public TCR beta signatures.

TCRdb called the reads again in MiXCR, with one record for every CDR3 protein. Of approximately 500,000 distinct CDR3 sequences in the sample, approximately 15% are singletons; the top ten hold about 24%. Overall study findings and caveats: CMV-specific TCR beta clonotypes restricted by HLA-C were the ones dominating the ex vivo response. Pooled public TCR beta family frequency picked out CMV carriers with the relevant HLA.

The TCR originated in a human donor in good health (CMV status not recorded). Some clones in this sample may be carry-over from other donors' samples. V gene TRBV28 combines with J gene TRBJ1-5; D unresolved. The sequencing input was CD8+ T cells from PBMCs. As DNA, the CDR3 is TGTGCCAGCAGCCCTAAGGGCTTATTAAATCAGCCCCAGCATTTT. Amino acids: CASSPKGLLNQPQHF.